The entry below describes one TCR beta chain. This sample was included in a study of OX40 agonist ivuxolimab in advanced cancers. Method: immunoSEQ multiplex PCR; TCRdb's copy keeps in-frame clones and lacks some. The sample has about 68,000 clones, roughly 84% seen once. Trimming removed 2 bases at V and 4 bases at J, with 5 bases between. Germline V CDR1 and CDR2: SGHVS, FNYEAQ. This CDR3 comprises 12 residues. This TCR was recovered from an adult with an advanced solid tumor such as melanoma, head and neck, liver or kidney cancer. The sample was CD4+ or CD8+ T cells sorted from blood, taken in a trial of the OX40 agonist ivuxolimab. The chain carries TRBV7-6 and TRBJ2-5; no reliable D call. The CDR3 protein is CASSLYLETQYF. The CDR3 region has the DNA TGTGCCAGCAGCTTATATCTAGAGACCCAGTACTTC.